This is a list of T cell receptor beta chains from one sample in a study of regulatory T cells in long-lasting Graves disease. Each CDR3 protein is one row after TCRdb ran MiXCR on the multiplex PCR reads. The sample lists roughly 500,000 distinct CDR3 sequences, about 13% occurring once. These data were likewise used in another study, on T cells in Graves' hyperthyroidism and ophthalmopathy.

The sequences come from peripheral blood mononuclear cells (PBMCs), collected at new diagnosis, from a patient treated with antithyroid drugs. Receptor source: a man aged 25-45 years with Graves disease. CDR3s include the opening cysteine and the closing phenylalanine or tryptophan. The D gene is left open where the match is weak. Clone size appears in some rows only: once, few, many, or a class for an expanded clone.

v_call	clone_size	d_call	j_call	cdr3_nt	cdr3_aa
TRBV28	many	NA	TRBJ1-5	TGTGCCAGCAGGTTTCAGGAGGCAGGTCAAGGTCAGCCCCAGCATTTT	CASRFQEAGQGQPQHF
TRBV28	many	NA	TRBJ1-1	TGTGCCAGCAGTTTATTTCCAGGGGCGGACACTGAAGCTTTCTTT	CASSLFPGADTEAFF
TRBV6-2/TRBV6-3	many	NA	TRBJ2-7	TGTGCCAGCAGTGAATGGCAGGCCACCTCCTACGAGCAGTACTTC	CASSEWQATSYEQYF
TRBV14	many	TRBD2	TRBJ2-7	TGTGCCAGCAGCTTGACTAGCGCCTGGGCTCACGAGCAGTACTTC	CASSLTSAWAHEQYF
TRBV18	many	TRBD1	TRBJ1-1	TGTGCCAGCTCACCGTCGGACAGGTTGAACACTGAAGCTTTCTTT	CASSPSDRLNTEAFF
TRBV2	NA	NA	TRBJ2-2	TGTGCCACCTCCCGGAAGGGCGGGGAGCTGTTTTTT	CATSRKGGELFF
TRBV20-1	many	NA	TRBJ2-1	TGCAGTGCTAGAGATCCAGGACACCATGAGCAGTTCTTC	CSARDPGHHEQFF
TRBV20-1	few	TRBD2	TRBJ2-7	TGCAGTGCTAGAGATTTAGATCGAGCGGGGGACGAGCAGTACTTC	CSARDLDRAGDEQYF
TRBV29-1	many	NA	TRBJ2-7	TGCAGCGTTGCTCGAGGGTGGTACGAGCAGTACTTC	CSVARGWYEQYF
TRBV11-2	few	NA	TRBJ1-5	TGTGCCAGCAGCTTTGGGGCAGGGAATCAGCCCCAGCATTTT	CASSFGAGNQPQHF
TRBV5-1	few	NA	TRBJ2-7	TGCGCCAGCAGGAATTCAGGGCCCTCCTACGAGCAGTACTTC	CASRNSGPSYEQYF
TRBV2	many	NA	TRBJ2-1	TGTGCCGCAAAGCCGACTTTCTACAATGAGCAGTTCTTC	CAAKPTFYNEQFF
TRBV29-1	few	NA	TRBJ1-2	TGCAGCGTTGAAGTTGGTGGCCTCTACACCTTC	CSVEVGGLYTF
TRBV20-1	many	NA	TRBJ1-1	TGCAGTGCTAGAGGCGTGGGGGACACTGAAGCTTTCTTT	CSARGVGDTEAFF
TRBV9	few	TRBD2	TRBJ2-7	TGTGCCAGCAGCGTAGAAGGGACTAGTCACTACGAGCAGTACTTC	CASSVEGTSHYEQYF
TRBV2	many	NA	TRBJ2-7	TGTGCCAGCAACCGGGACAACAGAGAGCAGTACTTC	CASNRDNREQYF
TRBV20-1	many	TRBD2	TRBJ2-3	TGCAGTGCTAGACTCGGACTAGCGGGAGGGCGGTCCACAGATACGCAGTATTTT	CSARLGLAGGRSTDTQYF
TRBV18	NA	NA	TRBJ1-6	TGTGCCAGCTCACCAAACAGAGGGGATTCACCCCTCCACTTT	CASSPNRGDSPLHF
TRBV4-1	many	NA	TRBJ2-5	TGCGCCAGCAGTCTCGTCCCTCAACTAGGCCAAGAGACCCAGTACTTC	CASSLVPQLGQETQYF
TRBV6-5	many	TRBD1	TRBJ1-5	TGTGCCAGCAGTTCGGACAGGGCAAATAGCAATCAGCCCCAGCATTTT	CASSSDRANSNQPQHF
TRBV19	many	NA	TRBJ1-5	TGTGCCTCTATGGAACGGCTCAATCAGCCCCAGCATTTT	CASMERLNQPQHF
TRBV5-1	few	TRBD1	TRBJ1-4	TGCGCCAGCAGCACTTTGACAGGGGGGGGAGAAAAACTGTTTTTT	CASSTLTGGGEKLFF
TRBV7-9	few	NA	TRBJ2-3	TGTGCCAGCAGCTTAGCGCGGAGGGGGATGGCAGATACGCAGTATTTT	CASSLARRGMADTQYF
TRBV5-8	many	NA	TRBJ2-3	TGTGCCAGCAGCTTTGTTTCTGACCGGATAGGAGATACGCAGTATTTT	CASSFVSDRIGDTQYF
TRBV4-2	few	NA	TRBJ2-1	TGTGCCAGCAGCCAAGGGGTAGCGGCCTACAATGAGCAGTTCTTC	CASSQGVAAYNEQFF
TRBV3-1	many	NA	TRBJ2-3	TGTGCCAGCAGCCAGGGGACAGATACGCAGTATTTT	CASSQGTDTQYF
TRBV6-5	NA	TRBD1	TRBJ1-1	TGTGCCAGCAGTTACCCCCCAGGACAGGGCGAGGGAGCTTTCTTT	CASSYPPGQGEGAFF
TRBV4-1	few	NA	TRBJ2-1	TGCGCCAGCAAAGAACGGAGCGGACTCGTCAATGAGCAGTTCTTC	CASKERSGLVNEQFF
TRBV11-2	many	NA	TRBJ2-1	TGTGCCAGCAGCCCCGTGGTGGCTCGCACCTACAATGAGCAGTTCTTC	CASSPVVARTYNEQFF
TRBV29-1	NA	NA	TRBJ2-2	TGCAGCGTTGTAGGGTTGGAGGGCCCGAACACCGGGGAGCTGTTTTTT	CSVVGLEGPNTGELFF
TRBV7-2	many	NA	TRBJ2-1	TGTGCCAGCAGCTTCATGGGTAACAATGAGCAGTTCTTC	CASSFMGNNEQFF
TRBV19	many	TRBD2	TRBJ2-1	TGTGCCAGTAGTACCACTCCTAGGACTAGCGGGAGGGTACATCCCAATGAGCAGTTCTTC	CASSTTPRTSGRVHPNEQFF
TRBV28	few	TRBD2	TRBJ2-5	TGTGCCTGCAGTATACTAGCGGGAGGCCAGGTAACCCAGTACTTC	CACSILAGGQVTQYF
TRBV20-1	many	NA	TRBJ2-7	TGCAGTGCTGAAGGGGGAACCCACGGTGTTCACTCCTACGAGCAGTACTTC	CSAEGGTHGVHSYEQYF
TRBV29-1	many	NA	TRBJ2-5	TGCAGCGTTGAGCAAGGTCGCGGGGAGACCCAGTACTTC	CSVEQGRGETQYF
TRBV13	many	TRBD2	TRBJ2-3	TGTGCCAGCAGCACACGAGCGGCTAGCGGAACAGATACGCAGTATTTT	CASSTRAASGTDTQYF
TRBV11-2	many	NA	TRBJ1-2	TGTGCCAGCAGCCATAGACAGAAAGGCTACACCTTC	CASSHRQKGYTF
TRBV28	many	TRBD1	TRBJ1-1	TGTGCCAGCGAGACAGGGATTAACACTGAAGCTTTCTTT	CASETGINTEAFF
TRBV5-4	NA	NA	TRBJ2-6	TGTGCCAGCAGCGCCCGACAGTCTGGGGCCAACGTCCTGACTTTC	CASSARQSGANVLTF
TRBV30	few	NA	TRBJ1-5	TGTGCCTGGAAGGATAGCAATCAGCCCCAGCATTTT	CAWKDSNQPQHF
TRBV11-2	many	NA	TRBJ2-1	TGTGCCAGCAGCTTAAACTCTCCCTTTAGGTCCTACAATGAGCAGTTCTTC	CASSLNSPFRSYNEQFF
TRBV12-3/TRBV12-4	NA	NA	TRBJ1-2	TGTGCCAGCAGTTGGGACGTGGAAGGCTACACCTTC	CASSWDVEGYTF
TRBV12-3/TRBV12-4	NA	NA	TRBJ1-2	TGTGCCAGCGGGTCCATACAGGGTTACTGTGGCTACACCTTC	CASGSIQGYCGYTF
TRBV20-1	few	NA	TRBJ1-5	TGCAGTGCTAGGGCGAGCAATCAGCCCCAGCATTTT	CSARASNQPQHF
TRBV14	NA	TRBD1	TRBJ2-7	TGTGCCAGCAGCCCGGGAGCCGGGACAGGGTTCGAGCAGTACTTC	CASSPGAGTGFEQYF
TRBV6-5	many	TRBD2	TRBJ2-1	TGTGCCAGCAGTTACTATGGGACTAGCGGGAGAAACGAGCAGTTCTTC	CASSYYGTSGRNEQFF
TRBV2	many	NA	TRBJ2-3	TGTGCCGACCTTGGAAGCGTCACAGATACGCAGTATTTT	CADLGSVTDTQYF